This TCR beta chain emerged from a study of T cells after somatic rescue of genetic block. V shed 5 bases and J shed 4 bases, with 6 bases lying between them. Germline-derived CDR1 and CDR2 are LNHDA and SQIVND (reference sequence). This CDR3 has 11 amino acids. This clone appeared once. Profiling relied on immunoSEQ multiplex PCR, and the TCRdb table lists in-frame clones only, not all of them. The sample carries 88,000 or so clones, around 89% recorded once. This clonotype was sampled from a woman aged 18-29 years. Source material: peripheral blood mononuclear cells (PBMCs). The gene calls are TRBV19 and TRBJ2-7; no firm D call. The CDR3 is CASSGYYEQYF. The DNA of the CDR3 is TGTGCCAGTAGTGGGTATTACGAGCAGTACTTC. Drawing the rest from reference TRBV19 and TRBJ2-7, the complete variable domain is DGGITQSPKYLFRKEGQNVTLSCEQNLNHDAMYWYRQDPGQGLRLIYYSQIVNDFQKGDIAEGYSVSREKKESFPLTVTSAQKNPTAFYLCASSGYYEQYFGPGTRLTVT.